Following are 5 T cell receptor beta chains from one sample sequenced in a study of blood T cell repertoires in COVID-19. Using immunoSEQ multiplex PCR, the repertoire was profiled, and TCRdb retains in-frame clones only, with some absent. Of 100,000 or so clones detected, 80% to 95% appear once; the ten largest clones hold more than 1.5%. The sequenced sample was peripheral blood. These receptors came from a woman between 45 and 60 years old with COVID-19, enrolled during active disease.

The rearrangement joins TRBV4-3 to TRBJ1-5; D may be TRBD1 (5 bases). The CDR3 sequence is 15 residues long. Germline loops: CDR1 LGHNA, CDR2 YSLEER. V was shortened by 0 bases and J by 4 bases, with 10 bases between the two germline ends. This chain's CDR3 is CASSQEGRMNQPQHF. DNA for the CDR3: TGCGCCAGCAGCCAAGAGGGGCGCATGAATCAGCCCCAGCATTTT.

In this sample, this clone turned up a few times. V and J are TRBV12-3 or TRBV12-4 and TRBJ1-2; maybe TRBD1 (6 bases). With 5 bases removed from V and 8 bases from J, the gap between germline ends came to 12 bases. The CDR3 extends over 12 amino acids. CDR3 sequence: CASSGDKGGYTF. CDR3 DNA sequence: TGTGCCAGCAGTGGGGACAAGGGCGGCTACACCTTC.

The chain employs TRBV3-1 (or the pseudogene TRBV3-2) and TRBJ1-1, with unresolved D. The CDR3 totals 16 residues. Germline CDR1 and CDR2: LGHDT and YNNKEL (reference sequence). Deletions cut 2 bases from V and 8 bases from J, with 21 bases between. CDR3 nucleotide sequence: TGTGCCAGCAGCCAATCGACGACAACGGGGAATAAGGAAGCTTTCTTT. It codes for CASSQSTTTGNKEAFF.

The CDR3 spells CASSPIGQGNTDTQYF. CDR3 DNA sequence: TGTGCCAGCAGCCCGATAGGACAGGGGAACACAGATACGCAGTATTTT. This chain connects TRBV5-8 to TRBJ2-3; 9 bases map to TRBD1. V shed 4 bases and J 2 bases; nucleotides not matched to a gene: 8. This CDR3 is built from 16 residues. Germline V gene data show CDR1 as SGHTS and CDR2 as YDEGEE.

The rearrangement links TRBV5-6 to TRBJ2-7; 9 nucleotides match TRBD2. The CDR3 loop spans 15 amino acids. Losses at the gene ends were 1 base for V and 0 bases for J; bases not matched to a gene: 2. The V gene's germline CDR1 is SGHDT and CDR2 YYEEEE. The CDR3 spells CASSLLAGSSYEQYF. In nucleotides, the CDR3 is TGTGCCAGCAGCTTGCTAGCGGGGAGCTCCTACGAGCAGTACTTC.